One sample yielded the 11 T cell receptor beta chains listed below, sequenced in a study of T cell changes during pregnancy in multiple sclerosis. The assay was immunoSEQ multiplex PCR, and TCRdb's table has in-frame clones only and misses some. The sample contains about 56,000 clones, about 92% of which appear only once. The specimen comprised CD4+ T cells from peripheral blood mononuclear cells, sampled in the second trimester of pregnancy. All receptors come from a female donor with multiple sclerosis, enrolled in a pregnancy study.

The chain is built from TRBV11-3 and TRBJ1-1, with D tentatively TRBD1 (6 bases). The CDR3 loop spans 16 amino acids. The germline V gene has CDR1 SGHNT and CDR2 YENEEA. V lost 5 bases, J lost 6 bases, and 22 bases lay in between. CDR3 nucleotides: TGTGCCAGCAGCCCAAGCGGGGGGGCGGGCCTTTCTGAAGCTTTCTTT. It yields the protein CASSPSGGAGLSEAFF.

The CDR3 spells CSVDVTGGGNEQFF. For the CDR3, the DNA is TGCAGCGTTGATGTTACAGGGGGGGGGAATGAGCAGTTCTTC. The V and J genes are TRBV29-1 and TRBJ2-1; D perhaps matches TRBD1 (8 bases). CDR3 length: 14 residues. Germline V gene lookup returns CDR1 SQVTM and CDR2 ANQGSEA. The V and J ends lost 3 bases and 7 bases respectively, with 16 bases between them.

The gene calls are TRBV25-1 and TRBJ2-5, with 15 bases matching TRBD2. V trimming: 5 bases; J trimming: 4 bases; junction bases outside the gene matches: 5. The V gene's germline CDR1 is MGHDK and CDR2 SYGVNS. The CDR3 sequence is 16 residues long. CDR3 nucleotides: TGTGCCAGCAGTCCCAGGACTAGCGGGAGGGGAGAGACCCAGTACTTC. Amino acids: CASSPRTSGRGETQYF.

This rearrangement joins TRBV2 to TRBJ2-3, with a possible D match to TRBD2 (5 bases). This CDR3 has 16 amino acids. Looked up from germline, CDR1 is SNHLY and CDR2 is FYNNEI. V was clipped by 1 base and J by 0 bases, with 11 bases between them. The CDR3 DNA reads TGTGCCAGCAGTGAAGGAAAAGCGGCTAGCACAGATACGCAGTATTTT. Encoded protein: CASSEGKAASTDTQYF.

This rearrangement joins TRBV9 to TRBJ2-7, with TRBD2 matching 8 bases. This CDR3 is built from 14 residues. V lost 4 bases, J lost 3 bases, and 6 bases stayed unmatched. Germline V gives CDR1 SGDLS, CDR2 YYNGEE. The CDR3 DNA reads as TGTGCCAGCAGCCCGGGAGGGGGTTACTACGAGCAGTACTTC. Translated, it gives CASSPGGGYYEQYF. Combining the CDR3 with reference TRBV9 and TRBJ2-7 gives the whole variable domain DSGVTQTPKHLITATGQRVTLRCSPRSGDLSVYWYQQSLDQGLQFLIQYYNGEERAKGNILERFSAQQFPDLHSELNLSSLELGDSALYFCASSPGGGYYEQYFGPGTRLTVT.

V gene TRBV27 combines with J gene TRBJ1-5, with no clear D. In germline, CDR1 is MNHEY, CDR2 SMNVEV (reference sequence). V was trimmed by 7 bases and J by 3 bases, leaving 25 bases between them. The CDR3 extends over 18 amino acids. CDR3 region: CASKRQFLKSKVNQPQHF. The CDR3 coding sequence is TGTGCCAGCAAGAGGCAGTTTCTCAAGTCAAAAGTCAATCAGCCCCAGCATTTT.

The chain carries TRBV28 and TRBJ2-7, with D perhaps matching TRBD2 (5 bases). Trimming shortened V by 1 base and J by 4 bases, and 14 bases separated the two germline ends. The CDR3 has 15 amino acids. Germline V lookup: CDR1 MDHEN, CDR2 SYDVKM. The CDR3 reads CASSLLSRRLYEQYF. The CDR3 coding sequence is TGTGCCAGCAGTTTATTGTCGCGGCGACTATACGAGCAGTACTTC.

The chain employs TRBV6-5 and TRBJ1-4; 7 bases match TRBD1. Trimming cost V 0 bases and J 7 bases; bases outside gene matches: 5. Germline V lookup: CDR1 MNHEY, CDR2 SVGAGI. The CDR3 extends over 15 amino acids. CDR3 bases: TGTGCCAGCAGTTACTCCGGGACAGAGGGTGAAAAACTGTTTTTT. This codes for CASSYSGTEGEKLFF.

The chain combines TRBV6-5 with TRBJ2-7; D gene uncertain. V was cut by 4 bases and J by 3 bases, with 10 bases left in between. Germline V gene lookup returns CDR1 MNHEY and CDR2 SVGAGI. The CDR3 loop spans 13 amino acids. Here the CDR3 reads CASSLPPGYEQYF. CDR3 coding DNA: TGTGCCAGCAGTTTACCGCCGGGCTACGAGCAGTACTTC.

The rearrangement links TRBV1 to TRBJ2-3; no DNA check was done on the table's D call, TRBD1. TRBV1 is assigned pseudogene status. The CDR3 runs to 16 residues. The CDR3 nucleotides read TGCACCAGCAGCCAGGGGGGACAGGTACTGCCAGATACGCAGTATTTT. Protein: CTSSQGGQVLPDTQYF.

The V and J genes are TRBV7-2 and TRBJ1-2; 7 bases fit TRBD1. Trimming removed 4 bases from V and 6 bases from J; junction bases left unmatched: 5. Germline CDR1 is SGHTA and CDR2 is FQGNSA. This CDR3 comprises 13 residues. As DNA, the CDR3 is TGTGCCAGCAGCTCGGACAGGTTCAATGGCTACACCTTC. Translation: CASSSDRFNGYTF.